Shown below are 4 T cell receptor beta chains from a single sample sequenced in a study of Ad26.COV2.S vaccination and SARS-CoV-2 variants. The treatment denotes: around 19 received Ad26.COV2.S at low or high dose, single or two shots; a few received placebo; per-sample allocation not given. It was on day 63 after the first vaccine or placebo injection that samples were taken. Here immunoSEQ multiplex PCR was the method, and the copy in TCRdb shows in-frame clones only, minus some. The sample gives over 400,000 clones, 90% of which show up once; approximately 4.5% is in the top ten. The sample was peripheral blood, taken in a trial of Ad26.COV2.S vaccine versus placebo. The receptors were sampled from a person between 18 and 65 years old who received the Ad26.COV2.S COVID-19 vaccine or a placebo.

The rearrangement joins TRBV18 to TRBJ2-7; TRBD1 is a possible D gene (6 bases). Germline lookup yields CDR1 KGHSH and CDR2 LQKENI. With 2 bases removed from V and 5 bases from J, the gap between germline ends came to 16 bases. This CDR3 comprises 15 residues. This chain's CDR3 is CASSPIRGVENEQYF. The CDR3 DNA follows: TGTGCCAGCTCACCAATCAGGGGAGTCGAGAACGAGCAGTACTTC.

The gene calls are TRBV28 and TRBJ1-4; TRBD1 aligns across 9 bases. This CDR3 is built from 13 residues. Germline trimming cut 3 bases from V and 11 bases from J; bases unmatched to any gene: 4. In germline, CDR1 is MDHEN, CDR2 SYDVKM. For the CDR3, the DNA is TGTGCCAGCAGTTTCGGGACAGGGATGAAACTGTTTTTT. Its protein product is CASSFGTGMKLFF.

The rearrangement joins TRBV3-1 (or the pseudogene TRBV3-2) to TRBJ2-7; D possibly corresponds to TRBD1 (5 bases). The V and J ends lost 0 bases and 9 bases respectively, with 15 bases between them. The length of the CDR3 is 14 residues. Germline V gene sequence: CDR1 LGHDT, CDR2 YNNKEL (reference sequence). The CDR3 sequence is CASSQDPVLRGQYF. CDR3 in DNA: TGTGCCAGCAGCCAAGATCCAGTCCTAAGGGGGCAGTACTTC.

The chain combines TRBV4-2 with TRBJ2-1; 13 bases align to TRBD2. J gave up 5 bases and V 4 bases, and 5 bases lay outside the gene matches. CDR1 is LGHNA and CDR2 is YNFKEQ in the germline V gene. The length of the CDR3 is 16 residues. The DNA for the CDR3 is TGTGCCAGCAGCCGGGGGACTAGCGGGACAAACAATGAGCAGTTCTTC. Its protein is CASSRGTSGTNNEQFF.